The 25 T cell receptor beta chains below all came from one sample that was sequenced in a study of T cells in Graves' hyperthyroidism and ophthalmopathy. Amplified TCR beta CDR3 regions derived from RNA transcripts. First-round RT-PCR with HTBI primers amplified the TCR CDR3 region. TCRdb re-derived calls from the multiplex PCR reads in MiXCR, one entry per CDR3 protein. The sample lists about 560,000 distinct CDR3 sequences, around 14% occurring once. Specimen: blood. The receptor source for this set is a woman in her twenties or thirties with Graves' hyperthyroidism.

The chain has TRBV10-3 and TRBJ1-4; possible D gene TRBD1, 6 bases. The CDR3 loop spans 14 amino acids. The germline V gene has CDR1 ENHRY and CDR2 SYGVKD. With 6 bases removed from V and 7 bases from J, the gap between germline ends came to 15 bases. This chain's CDR3 is CAIRRDGQFEKLFF. The CDR3 DNA reads as TGTGCCATCAGGCGGGACGGACAGTTTGAAAAACTGTTTTTT.

This clonotype came up many times. This rearrangement joins TRBV7-3 to TRBJ1-1; 11 nucleotides align to TRBD1. J was trimmed by 5 bases and V by 2 bases; bases with no gene match: 16. Germline V gene sequence: CDR1 SGHTA, CDR2 FQGTGA. This CDR3 contains 19 residues. The CDR3 bases are TGTGCCAGCAGCTTAGCTACCCCGGGACAGGGGGGAAGAGGGACTGAAGCTTTCTTT. It is translated as CASSLATPGQGGRGTEAFF.

The genes are TRBV7-9 and TRBJ1-2, with a weak D call TRBD1 (5 bases). CDR1 is SEHNR and CDR2 is FQNEAQ in the germline V gene (reference sequence). The CDR3 extends over 15 amino acids. The V and J ends lost 5 bases and 0 bases respectively, with 13 bases between them. This CDR3 is CASSRQGGANYGYTF. In DNA form, the CDR3 reads TGTGCCAGCAGCCGTCAAGGAGGGGCTAACTATGGCTACACCTTC.

The rearrangement joins TRBV7-2 to TRBJ2-2; TRBD2 matches at 7 bases. V lost 5 bases, J lost 4 bases, and 4 bases stayed unmatched. CDR1 SGHTA and CDR2 FQGNSA come from the germline V gene. The CDR3 loop spans 14 amino acids. The CDR3 bases are TGTGCCAGCAGCCTGAGCGGGGCCACCGGGGAGCTGTTTTTT. Translated: CASSLSGATGELFF.

This clonotype was counted a few times. The CDR3 reads CASSLGAGGIGAEQYF. The CDR3 coding sequence is TGCGCCAGCAGCTTGGGGGCAGGGGGGATAGGGGCCGAGCAGTACTTC. The chain has TRBV5-1 and TRBJ2-7; D is perhaps TRBD1 (7 bases). V lost 0 bases, J lost 6 bases, and 19 bases lay in between. Germline CDR1 reads SGHRS; CDR2 reads YFSETQ. The CDR3 covers 16 residues.

This clonotype was seen repeatedly, ten times or more. J is TRBJ2-3 and V is TRBV19; 10 nucleotides match TRBD2. CDR3 length: 15 amino acids. Trimming removed 3 bases from V and 3 bases from J; junction bases left unmatched: 3. From germline, CDR1 is LNHDA and CDR2 SQIVND (reference sequence). The CDR3 here is CASSIGSGRTDTQYF. Here the CDR3 DNA reads TGTGCCAGTAGTATCGGTAGCGGGAGGACAGATACGCAGTATTTT.

This clonotype was found many times. The chain joins TRBV27 to TRBJ2-5; the D gene is possibly TRBD2 (6 bases). The length of the CDR3 is 14 residues. CDR1 and CDR2 from the germline V gene are MNHEY and SMNVEV (reference sequence). V lost 7 bases and J 7 bases, leaving 19 bases between the germline ends. The CDR3 coding sequence is TGTGCCAGCACCCCCAGCCGGGGAGGAGGGACCCAGTACTTC. Translated, it gives CASTPSRGGGTQYF.

The J gene is TRBJ1-2, the V gene TRBV20-1; D is ambiguous. The CDR3 spans 15 residues. The germline V and J ends were trimmed by 6 bases and 5 bases, with 22 bases remaining between them. Per the germline V gene, CDR1 is DFQATT and CDR2 is SNEGSKA (reference sequence). DNA of the CDR3: TGCAGTGCCATCCCCCCGGAACAGATCAGTTATGGCTACACCTTC. Its protein is CSAIPPEQISYGYTF.

This clonotype was counted a few times. The gene calls are TRBV6-6 and TRBJ2-1; 10 bases are shared with TRBD2. The V segment lost 0 bases and the J segment 3 bases; nucleotides outside the gene matches: 2. The germline CDR1 and CDR2 sequences are MNHNY and SVGAGI (reference sequence). The CDR3 covers 16 residues. CDR3 residues: CASSYSLAGLYNEQFF. The CDR3 DNA follows: TGTGCCAGCAGTTACTCACTAGCGGGGCTCTACAATGAGCAGTTCTTC.

The rearrangement links TRBV6-2 or TRBV6-3 to TRBJ2-1, with 10 bases fitting TRBD2. With 0 bases clipped from V and 6 bases from J, the junction kept 2 bases outside the gene matches. The V gene's germline CDR1 is MNHEY and CDR2 SVGEGT. The CDR3 runs to 15 residues. CDR3 protein: CASSYSAGGPNEQFF. CDR3 nucleotide sequence: TGTGCCAGCAGTTACTCAGCGGGAGGGCCCAATGAGCAGTTCTTC.

CDR3 in amino acids: CASSYSGTSNTIYF. CDR3 in DNA: TGTGCCAGCAGTTACTCCGGGACCTCAAACACCATATATTTT. This chain links TRBV6-6 with TRBJ1-3, with D perhaps TRBD1 (5 bases). The length of the CDR3 is 14 residues. Germline CDR1 and CDR2: MNHNY and SVGAGI (reference sequence). V was clipped by 0 bases and J by 6 bases, with 9 bases between them.

In DNA, the CDR3 is TGTGCCAGCAGTGAAGCGGCCTCACGGTACTATGGCTACACCTTC. Its translation: CASSEAASRYYGYTF. V is TRBV6-1 and J is TRBJ1-2; D not resolved. Trimming shortened V by 0 bases and J by 3 bases, and 11 bases separated the two germline ends. Germline values: CDR1 MNHNS, CDR2 SASEGT. The CDR3 is 15 residues long.

This clonotype was observed at least ten times. The chain recombines TRBV7-6 with TRBJ2-1, with D perhaps matching TRBD1 or TRBD2 (5 bases each). The germline V gene encodes CDR1 SGHVS and CDR2 FNYEAQ. V gave up 5 bases and J gave up 5 bases, with 16 bases separating them. The CDR3 length is 15 residues. The chain's CDR3 is CASSTLSGANNEQFF. DNA for the CDR3: TGTGCCAGCAGCACCTTATCCGGGGCGAACAATGAGCAGTTCTTC.

V and J are TRBV6-5 and TRBJ2-5; 7 bases are shared with TRBD2. Germline V gene sequence: CDR1 MNHEY, CDR2 SVGAGI. CDR3 length equals 15 residues. V trimming: 1 base; J trimming: 4 bases; junction bases outside the gene matches: 6. CDR3 loop: CASSYLGREGETQYF. CDR3 in DNA: TGTGCCAGCAGTTACTTAGGGAGGGAGGGAGAGACCCAGTACTTC.

This clonotype has ten or more counts. The chain recombines TRBV12-3 or TRBV12-4 with TRBJ2-5; D is unresolved. V was cut by 3 bases and J by 0 bases, with 14 bases left in between. The CDR3 runs 16 residues. CDR3 in DNA: TGTGCCAGCAGTTTTGTACTGGCGGCCGACCAAGAGACCCAGTACTTC. Protein product: CASSFVLAADQETQYF.

The chain employs TRBV19 and TRBJ2-7, with D perhaps matching TRBD1 (6 bases). The J call may be wrong; the DNA end is better matched by TRBJ2-1. The CDR3 is made up of 14 amino acids. Looked up from germline, CDR1 is LNHDA and CDR2 is SQIVND (reference sequence). CDR3 sequence: CASTWSRGNNEQFF. The CDR3 nucleotides are TGTGCCAGTACTTGGTCTAGGGGGAACAATGAGCAGTTCTTC.

The sample holds many counts of this clonotype. The chain uses TRBV11-2 and TRBJ1-1; no reliable D call. CDR1 and CDR2 (germline): SGHAT, FQNNGV. There are 16 residues in the CDR3. The V end lost 4 bases, the J end lost 5 bases, and 20 bases lay between the germline ends. CDR3 amino acids: CASSSWSLGIPTEAFF. DNA for the CDR3: TGTGCCAGCAGCTCCTGGTCTTTGGGAATTCCTACTGAAGCTTTCTTT.

This clonotype was counted at least ten times. This sequence joins TRBV7-2 and TRBJ2-3, with TRBD2 matching 8 bases. There are 15 residues in the CDR3. Trimming took 5 bases from V and 3 from J; bases not matched to a gene: 7. Germline lookup yields CDR1 SGHTA and CDR2 FQGNSA. DNA of the CDR3: TGTGCCAGCAGCCTCCTTAGCGGGATGACAGATACGCAGTATTTT. Encoded protein: CASSLLSGMTDTQYF. Full variable domain (missing parts from reference TRBV7-2 and TRBJ2-3): GAGVSQSPSNKVTEKGKDVELRCDPISGHTALYWYRQSLGQGLEFLIYFQGNSAPDKSGLPSDRFSAERTGGSVSTLTIQRTQQEDSAVYLCASSLLSGMTDTQYFGPGTRLTVL.

Many counts were recorded for this clonotype. The chain links TRBV27 to TRBJ1-1; 10 bases are shared with TRBD1. Germline lookup yields CDR1 MNHEY and CDR2 SMNVEV (reference sequence). The CDR3 is made up of 16 amino acids. V lost 5 bases to trimming and J lost 2 bases; unmatched junction nucleotides: 8. Written as DNA, the CDR3 is TGTGCCAGCAGTGACCGGGACAGGGGCTATAACACTGAAGCTTTCTTT. This codes for CASSDRDRGYNTEAFF.

The chain couples TRBV15 to TRBJ1-4, with D hard to call. CDR1 and CDR2 from the germline V gene are LNHNV and YYDKDF (reference sequence). The CDR3 has 13 residues. Trimming removed 7 bases from V and 8 bases from J, with 14 bases in between. The CDR3 DNA sequence: TGTGCCACCAACCCGACGGGGAAAGAAAAACTGTTTTTT. It codes for CATNPTGKEKLFF. Full variable domain (rest looked up from reference TRBV15 and TRBJ1-4): DAMVIQNPRYQVTQFGKPVTLSCSQTLNHNVMYWYQQKSSQAPKLLFHYYDKDFNNEADTPDNFQSRRPNTSFCFLDIRSPGLGDTAMYLCATNPTGKEKLFFGSGTQLSVL.

This clonotype was found once. The gene calls are TRBV28 and TRBJ2-7; TRBD1 agrees at 8 bases. This CDR3 contains 17 residues. With 4 bases clipped from V and 0 bases from J, the junction kept 11 bases outside the gene matches. Germline CDR1 is MDHEN and CDR2 is SYDVKM. The CDR3 sequence: CASSSRTGGIFSYEQYF. The CDR3 bases are TGTGCCAGCAGTTCCCGTACAGGGGGGATCTTCTCCTACGAGCAGTACTTC. Combining the CDR3 with reference TRBV28 and TRBJ2-7 gives the whole variable domain DVKVTQSSRYLVKRTGEKVFLECVQDMDHENMFWYRQDPGLGLRLIYFSYDVKMKEKGDIPEGYSVSREKKERFSLILESASTNQTSMYLCASSSRTGGIFSYEQYFGPGTRLTVT.

This clonotype turned up a few times. The rearrangement joins TRBV6-1 to TRBJ2-7; D is unclear. Trimming shortened V by 5 bases and J by 0 bases, and 14 bases separated the two germline ends. The CDR3 is 15 amino acids. Germline CDR1 is MNHNS and CDR2 is SASEGT. CDR3 in DNA: TGTGCCAGCAGTAGGATCACTTCTAGCTCCTACGAGCAGTACTTC. It codes for CASSRITSSSYEQYF.

A remark on this clonotype: A much more abundant neighbour one base away suggests this may be a read error. The CDR3 end shows no conserved phenylalanine or tryptophan, and so a read error is likely. The rearrangement joins TRBV2 to TRBJ2-3; D is undetermined. The V gene lost 6 bases and the J gene lost 2 bases, with 12 bases spanning the gap. The CDR3 is 14 amino acids. Germline CDR1 SNHLY, CDR2 FYNNEI. The CDR3 here is CASRQGKVTDTQYL. The CDR3 DNA reads as TGTGCCAGCAGACAAGGGAAGGTCACAGATACGCAGTATCTT.

This clonotype was detected a few times. The chain joins TRBV20-1 to TRBJ2-3; D possibly corresponds to TRBD2 (5 bases). CDR1 and CDR2 from the germline V gene are DFQATT and SNEGSKA (reference sequence). The V gene lost 5 bases and the J gene lost 4 bases, with 10 bases spanning the gap. The CDR3 spans 12 residues. The CDR3 loop reads CSAERGPDTQYF. The CDR3 DNA reads as TGCAGTGCTGAGAGAGGGCCAGATACGCAGTATTTT.

This clonotype was found many times. The genes are TRBV5-1 and TRBJ1-1; TRBD1 aligns across 8 bases. The CDR3 is made up of 15 amino acids. J gave up 7 bases and V 4 bases, and 12 bases lay outside the gene matches. Germline CDR1 is SGHRS and CDR2 is YFSETQ. In DNA, the CDR3 is TGCGCCAGCAGCCTGAATTCAGGGGGCTCGGTTGAAGCTTTCTTT. Translation: CASSLNSGGSVEAFF.